The 8 T cell receptor beta chains presented below share a single source sample, sequenced in a study of CD8 T cells in ankylosing spondylitis. MiXCR, applied by TCRdb to the 5' RACE reads, yields one record per CDR3 protein. The sample consists of about 280,000 distinct CDR3 sequences, 15% to 20% of them appearing once. Sequencing was carried out using blood, either unsorted or a sorted T cell fraction (not recorded which). The receptors were gathered from a male donor with ankylosing spondylitis or in good health (not recorded which).

This clonotype came up a few times. The V call is TRBV5-1, the J call TRBJ1-1; D remains unclear. Between the trimmed V and J ends, which lost 5 bases and 6 bases, there was a span of 11 bases. Germline assignment: CDR1 SGHRS and CDR2 YFSETQ. This CDR3 has 12 residues. The CDR3 coding sequence is TGCGCCAGCAGGCTGGACGGCCCTGAAGCTTTCTTT. Translation gives CASRLDGPEAFF. Full variable domain (remainder filled in from reference TRBV5-1 and TRBJ1-1): KAGVTQTPRYLIKTRGQQVTLSCSPISGHRSVSWYQQTPGQGLQFLFEYFSETQRNKGNFPGRFSGRQFSNSRSEMNVSTLELGDSALYLCASRLDGPEAFFGQGTRLTVV.

The chain links TRBV6-1 to TRBJ1-1; possibly TRBD1 for D (6 bases). Per the germline V gene, CDR1 is MNHNS and CDR2 is SASEGT. The CDR3 consists of 15 residues. Trimming took 7 bases from V and 1 from J, leaving 16 bases between them. The CDR3 nucleotides are TGTGCCAGCAAAAGGTCGCAGGGGCAGAACACTGAAGCTTTCTTT. It codes for CASKRSQGQNTEAFF.

The chain uses TRBV7-2 and TRBJ2-7; a weak D match, TRBD1 (5 bases). Germline V gene data show CDR1 as SGHTA and CDR2 as FQGNSA. With 5 bases removed from V and 0 bases from J, the gap between germline ends came to 17 bases. The CDR3 length is 16 residues. The CDR3: CASSRPDTLLSYEQYV. CDR3 sequence (DNA): TGTGCCAGCAGCCGTCCGGACACCCTTCTCTCCTACGAGCAGTACGTC.

CDR3 residues: CASSQQGPGTGTTSNQPQHF. The CDR3 DNA follows: TGTGCCAGCAGTCAACAGGGTCCCGGGACAGGGACCACCAGCAATCAGCCCCAGCATTTT. The J gene is TRBJ1-5, the V gene TRBV27, with TRBD1 matching over 9 bases. J was trimmed by 1 base and V by 5 bases; bases with no gene match: 18. CDR1 MNHEY and CDR2 SMNVEV come from the germline V gene (reference sequence). The CDR3 consists of 20 residues.

V is TRBV9 and J is TRBJ1-6; D is ambiguous. Germline CDR1 is SGDLS and CDR2 is YYNGEE. Trimming stripped 0 bases from V and 5 bases from J, with 6 bases between. This CDR3 region has 14 residues. The chain's CDR3 is CASSVDRNNSPLHF. The CDR3 bases are TGTGCCAGCAGCGTAGACAGAAATAATTCACCCCTCCACTTT.

Only a few counts were recorded for this clonotype. The V and J genes are TRBV24-1 and TRBJ2-5; the D gene is possibly TRBD1 (5 bases). CDR1 and CDR2 (germline): KGHDR, SFDVKD. Trimming left V 2 bases short and J 3 bases short, with 9 bases between. The CDR3 covers 14 residues. CDR3 in DNA: TGTGCCACCAGTGATTCGGACAAAGAAGAGACCCAGTACTTC. Translated: CATSDSDKEETQYF.

Only a few counts were recorded for this clonotype. The chain links TRBV6-5 to TRBJ2-7; D might be TRBD1 (6 bases). Germline CDR1 reads MNHEY; CDR2 reads SVGAGI. This CDR3 is 15 amino acids long. V was shortened by 2 bases and J by 2 bases, with 13 bases between the two germline ends. The DNA for the CDR3 is TGTGCCAGCAGTTACCACCCACAGGGAACCTACGAGCAGTACGTC. It is translated as CASSYHPQGTYEQYV.

The chain carries TRBV18 and TRBJ1-6, with 8 bases identical to TRBD1. The junction had 5 bases not matched to a gene; V was cut back by 3 bases and J by 4 bases. The CDR3 contains 16 residues. The germline gives CDR1 KGHSH, CDR2 LQKENI. The chain's CDR3 is CASSPRGTGYNSPLHF. In DNA form, the CDR3 reads TGTGCCAGCTCACCTCGCGGGACAGGTTATAATTCACCCCTCCACTTT.